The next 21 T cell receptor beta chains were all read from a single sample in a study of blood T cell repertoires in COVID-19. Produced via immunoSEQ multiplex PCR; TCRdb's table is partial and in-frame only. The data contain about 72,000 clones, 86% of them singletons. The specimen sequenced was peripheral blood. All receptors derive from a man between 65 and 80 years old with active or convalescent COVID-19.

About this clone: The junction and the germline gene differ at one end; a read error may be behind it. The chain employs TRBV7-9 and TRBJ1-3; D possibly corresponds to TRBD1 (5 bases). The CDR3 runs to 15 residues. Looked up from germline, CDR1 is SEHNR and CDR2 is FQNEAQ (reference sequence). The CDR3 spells CASSLGSGPGNTIYF. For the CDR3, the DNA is TGTGCCAGCAGTTTAGGGTCAGGGCCTGGAAACACCATATATTTT.

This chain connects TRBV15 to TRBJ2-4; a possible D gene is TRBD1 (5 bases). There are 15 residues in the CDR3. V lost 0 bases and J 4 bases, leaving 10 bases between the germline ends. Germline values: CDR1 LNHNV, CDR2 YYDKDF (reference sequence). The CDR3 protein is CATSRELDTKNIQYF. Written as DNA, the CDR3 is TGTGCCACCAGCAGAGAGCTGGACACAAAAAACATTCAGTACTTC.

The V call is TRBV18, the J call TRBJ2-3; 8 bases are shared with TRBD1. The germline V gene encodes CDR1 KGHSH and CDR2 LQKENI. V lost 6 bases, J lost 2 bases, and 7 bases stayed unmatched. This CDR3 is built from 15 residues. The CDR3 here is CASSLQGGSTDTQYF. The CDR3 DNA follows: TGTGCCAGCTCGTTACAGGGGGGATCCACAGATACGCAGTATTTT. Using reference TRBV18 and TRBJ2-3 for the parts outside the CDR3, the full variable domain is NAGVMQNPRHLVRRRGQEARLRCSPMKGHSHVYWYRQLPEEGLKFMVYLQKENIIDESGMPKERFSAEFPKEGPSILRIQQVVRGDSAAYFCASSLQGGSTDTQYFGPGTRLTVL.

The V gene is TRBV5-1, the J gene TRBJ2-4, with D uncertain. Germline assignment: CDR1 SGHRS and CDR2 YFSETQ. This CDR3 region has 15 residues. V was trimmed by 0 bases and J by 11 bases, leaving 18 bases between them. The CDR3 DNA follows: TGCGCCAGCAGCTTGGCCGGTCTAGAGAGGTCCTTTCAGTACTTC. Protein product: CASSLAGLERSFQYF.

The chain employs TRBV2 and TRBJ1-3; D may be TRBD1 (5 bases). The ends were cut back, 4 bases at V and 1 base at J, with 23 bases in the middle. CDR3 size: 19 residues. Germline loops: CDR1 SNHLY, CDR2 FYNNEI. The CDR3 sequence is CASSVPRDVWTQSGNTIYF. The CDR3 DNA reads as TGTGCCAGCAGTGTCCCCAGGGATGTATGGACACAATCTGGAAACACCATATATTTT. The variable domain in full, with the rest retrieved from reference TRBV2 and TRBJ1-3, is EPEVTQTPSHQVTQMGQEVILRCVPISNHLYFYWYRQILGQKVEFLVSFYNNEISEKSEIFDDQFSVERPDGSNFTLKIRSTKLEDSAMYFCASSVPRDVWTQSGNTIYFGEGSWLTVV.

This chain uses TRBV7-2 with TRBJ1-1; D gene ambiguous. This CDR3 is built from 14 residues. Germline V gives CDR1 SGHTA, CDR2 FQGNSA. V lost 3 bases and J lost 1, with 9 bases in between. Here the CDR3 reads CASSLWPRNTEAFF. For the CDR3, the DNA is TGTGCCAGCAGCTTGTGGCCAAGGAACACTGAAGCTTTCTTT.

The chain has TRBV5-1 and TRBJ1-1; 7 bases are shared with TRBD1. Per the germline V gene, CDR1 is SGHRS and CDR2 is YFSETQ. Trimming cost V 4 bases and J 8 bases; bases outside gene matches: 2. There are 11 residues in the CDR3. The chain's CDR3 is CASSEGQEAFF. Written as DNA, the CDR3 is TGCGCCAGCAGCGAGGGACAGGAAGCTTTCTTT.

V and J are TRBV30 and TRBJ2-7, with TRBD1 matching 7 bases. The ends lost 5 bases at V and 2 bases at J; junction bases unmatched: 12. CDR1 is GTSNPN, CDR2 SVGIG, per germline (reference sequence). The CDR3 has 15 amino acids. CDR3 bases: TGTGCCTGGGGGGGTTACGGGACAGCCGCCTACGAGCAGTACTTC. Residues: CAWGGYGTAAYEQYF.

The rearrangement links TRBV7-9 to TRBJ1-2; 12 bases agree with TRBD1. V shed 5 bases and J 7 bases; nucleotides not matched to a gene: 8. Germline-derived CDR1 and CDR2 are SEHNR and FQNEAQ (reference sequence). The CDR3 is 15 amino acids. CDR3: CASSQGQGALRGYTF. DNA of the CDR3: TGTGCCAGCAGCCAGGGACAGGGGGCGCTTCGTGGCTACACCTTC.

CDR3 sequence (DNA): TGTGCCAGTAGTATAGGACTAGCGGGGATCCAAGAGACCCAGTACTTC. It translates to CASSIGLAGIQETQYF. The genes are TRBV19 and TRBJ2-5; 11 bases align to TRBD2. Unmatched junction bases numbered 2, after V lost 1 base and J lost 1 base. This CDR3 has 16 amino acids. Germline-derived CDR1 and CDR2 are LNHDA and SQIVND (reference sequence).

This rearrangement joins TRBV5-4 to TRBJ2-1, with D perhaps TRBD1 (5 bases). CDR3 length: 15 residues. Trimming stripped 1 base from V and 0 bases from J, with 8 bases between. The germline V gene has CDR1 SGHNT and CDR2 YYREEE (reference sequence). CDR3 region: CASSLKQDSYNEQFF. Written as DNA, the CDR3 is TGTGCCAGCAGCTTGAAACAGGACTCCTACAATGAGCAGTTCTTC.

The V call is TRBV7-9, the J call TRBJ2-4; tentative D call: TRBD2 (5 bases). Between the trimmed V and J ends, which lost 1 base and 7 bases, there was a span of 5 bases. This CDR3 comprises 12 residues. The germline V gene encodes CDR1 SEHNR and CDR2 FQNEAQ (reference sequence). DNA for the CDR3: TGTGCCAGCAGCTTAGGCGGGAACATTCAGTACTTC. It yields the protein CASSLGGNIQYF.

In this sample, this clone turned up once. This CDR3 is CAISTETYEQYF. The CDR3 nucleotides are TGTGCCATCAGTACAGAAACCTACGAGCAGTACTTC. V and J are TRBV10-3 and TRBJ2-7; D gene uncertain. From germline, CDR1 is ENHRY and CDR2 SYGVKD. V was trimmed by 5 bases and J by 2 bases, leaving 7 bases between them. The CDR3 extends over 12 amino acids.

Here the CDR3 DNA reads TGTGCCAGCAGCACGGGACTAGCTGGGGAGACCCAGTACTTC. Translation gives CASSTGLAGETQYF. V usage is TRBV5-6 and J usage is TRBJ2-5; 9 bases fit TRBD2. Looked up from germline, CDR1 is SGHDT and CDR2 is YYEEEE. J gave up 5 bases and V 4 bases, and 6 bases lay outside the gene matches. There are 14 residues in the CDR3.

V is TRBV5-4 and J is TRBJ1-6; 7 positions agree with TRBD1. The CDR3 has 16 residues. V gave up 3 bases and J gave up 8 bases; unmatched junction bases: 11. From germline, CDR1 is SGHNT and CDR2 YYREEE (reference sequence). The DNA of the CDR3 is TGTGCCAGCAGCTCCTGGACCACGGGACAGTATTCACCCCTCCACTTT. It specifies CASSSWTTGQYSPLHF.

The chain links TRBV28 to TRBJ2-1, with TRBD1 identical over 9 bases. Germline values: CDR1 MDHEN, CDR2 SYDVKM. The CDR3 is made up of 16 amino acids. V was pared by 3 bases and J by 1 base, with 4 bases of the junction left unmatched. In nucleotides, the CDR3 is TGTGCCAGCAGTTTCCCGGGACAGGGATCCTACAATGAGCAGTTCTTC. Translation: CASSFPGQGSYNEQFF. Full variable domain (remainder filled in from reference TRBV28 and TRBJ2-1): DVKVTQSSRYLVKRTGEKVFLECVQDMDHENMFWYRQDPGLGLRLIYFSYDVKMKEKGDIPEGYSVSREKKERFSLILESASTNQTSMYLCASSFPGQGSYNEQFFGPGTRLTVL.

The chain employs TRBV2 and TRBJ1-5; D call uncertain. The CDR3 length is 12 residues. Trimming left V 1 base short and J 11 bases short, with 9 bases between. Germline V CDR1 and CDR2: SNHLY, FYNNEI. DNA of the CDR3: TGTGCCAGCAGTGAAGGTGTCCGGGCCCAGCATTTT. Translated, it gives CASSEGVRAQHF.

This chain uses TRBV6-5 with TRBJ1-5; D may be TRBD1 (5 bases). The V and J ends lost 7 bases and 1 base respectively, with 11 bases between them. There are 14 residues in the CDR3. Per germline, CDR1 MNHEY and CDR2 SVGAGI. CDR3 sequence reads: CASIMDTSNQPQHF. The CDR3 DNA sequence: TGTGCCAGCATTATGGACACAAGCAATCAGCCCCAGCATTTT.

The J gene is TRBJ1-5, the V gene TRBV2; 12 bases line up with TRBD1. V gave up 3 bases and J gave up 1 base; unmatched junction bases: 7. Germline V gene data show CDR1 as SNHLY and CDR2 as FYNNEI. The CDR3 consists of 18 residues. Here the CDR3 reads CASSEGGTGGLSNQPQHF. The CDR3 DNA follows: TGTGCCAGCAGTGAGGGCGGGACAGGGGGCTTGAGCAATCAGCCCCAGCATTTT.

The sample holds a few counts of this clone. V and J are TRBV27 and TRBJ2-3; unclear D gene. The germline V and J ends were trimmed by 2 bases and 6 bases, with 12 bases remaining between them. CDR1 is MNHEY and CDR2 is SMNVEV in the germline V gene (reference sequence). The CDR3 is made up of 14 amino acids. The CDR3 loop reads CASSLVAGSDTQYF. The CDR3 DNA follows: TGTGCCAGCAGTTTAGTAGCCGGGTCCGATACGCAGTATTTT.

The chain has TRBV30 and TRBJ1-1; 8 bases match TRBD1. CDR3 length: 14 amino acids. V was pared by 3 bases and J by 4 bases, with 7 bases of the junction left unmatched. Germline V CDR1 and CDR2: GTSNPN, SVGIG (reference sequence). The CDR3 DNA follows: TGTGCCTGGAGGATTACAGGGGGGACCACTGAAGCTTTCTTT. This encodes CAWRITGGTTEAFF. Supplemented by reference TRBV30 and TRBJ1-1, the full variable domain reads SQTIHQWPATLVQPVGSPLSLECTVEGTSNPNLYWYRQAAGRGLQLLFYSVGIGQISSEVPQNLSASRPQDRQFILSSKKLLLSDSGFYLCAWRITGGTTEAFFGQGTRLTVV.